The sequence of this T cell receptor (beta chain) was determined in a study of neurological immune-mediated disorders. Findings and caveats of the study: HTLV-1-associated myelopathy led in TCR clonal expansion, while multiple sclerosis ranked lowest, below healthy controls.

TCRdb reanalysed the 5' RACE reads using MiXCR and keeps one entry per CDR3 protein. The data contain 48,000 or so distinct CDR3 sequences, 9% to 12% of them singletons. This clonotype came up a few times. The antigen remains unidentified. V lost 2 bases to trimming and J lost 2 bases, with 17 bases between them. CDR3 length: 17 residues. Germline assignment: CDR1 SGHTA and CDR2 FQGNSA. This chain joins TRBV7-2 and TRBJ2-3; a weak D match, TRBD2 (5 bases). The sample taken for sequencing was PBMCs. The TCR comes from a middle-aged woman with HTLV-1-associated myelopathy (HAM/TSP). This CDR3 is CASSLYSSGIITDTQYF. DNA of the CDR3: TGTGCCAGCAGCTTATACTCCAGCGGCATAATCACAGATACGCAGTATTTT.